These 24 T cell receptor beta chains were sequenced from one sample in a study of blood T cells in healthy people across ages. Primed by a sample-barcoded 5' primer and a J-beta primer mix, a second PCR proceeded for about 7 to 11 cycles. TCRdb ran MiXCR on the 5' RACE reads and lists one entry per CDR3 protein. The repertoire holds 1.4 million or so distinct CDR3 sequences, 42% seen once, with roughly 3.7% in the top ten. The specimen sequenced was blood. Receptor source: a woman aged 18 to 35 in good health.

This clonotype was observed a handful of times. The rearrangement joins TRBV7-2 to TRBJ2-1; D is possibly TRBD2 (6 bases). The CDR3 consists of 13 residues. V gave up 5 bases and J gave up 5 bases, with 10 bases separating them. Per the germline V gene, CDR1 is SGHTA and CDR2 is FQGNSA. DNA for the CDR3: TGTGCCAGCAGCATCACTAGCAACAATGAGCAGTTCTTC. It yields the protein CASSITSNNEQFF. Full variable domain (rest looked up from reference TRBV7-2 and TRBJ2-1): GAGVSQSPSNKVTEKGKDVELRCDPISGHTALYWYRQSLGQGLEFLIYFQGNSAPDKSGLPSDRFSAERTGGSVSTLTIQRTQQEDSAVYLCASSITSNNEQFFGPGTRLTVL.

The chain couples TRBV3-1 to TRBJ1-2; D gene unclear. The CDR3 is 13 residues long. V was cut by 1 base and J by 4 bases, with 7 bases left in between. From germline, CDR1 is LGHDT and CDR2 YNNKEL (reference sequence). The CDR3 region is CASSQVYAYGYTF. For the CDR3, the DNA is TGTGCCAGCAGCCAAGTGTACGCCTATGGCTACACCTTC.

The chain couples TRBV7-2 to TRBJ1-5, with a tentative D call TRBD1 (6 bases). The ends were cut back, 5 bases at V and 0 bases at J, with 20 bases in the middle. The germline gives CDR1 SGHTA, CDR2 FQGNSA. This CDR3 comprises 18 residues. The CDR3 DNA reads TGTGCCAGCAGCCCCTTTGGGGGGGCAAGGGATAGCAATCAGCCCCAGCATTTT. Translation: CASSPFGGARDSNQPQHF. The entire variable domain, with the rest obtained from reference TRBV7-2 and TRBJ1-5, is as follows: GAGVSQSPSNKVTEKGKDVELRCDPISGHTALYWYRQSLGQGLEFLIYFQGNSAPDKSGLPSDRFSAERTGGSVSTLTIQRTQQEDSAVYLCASSPFGGARDSNQPQHFGDGTRLSIL.

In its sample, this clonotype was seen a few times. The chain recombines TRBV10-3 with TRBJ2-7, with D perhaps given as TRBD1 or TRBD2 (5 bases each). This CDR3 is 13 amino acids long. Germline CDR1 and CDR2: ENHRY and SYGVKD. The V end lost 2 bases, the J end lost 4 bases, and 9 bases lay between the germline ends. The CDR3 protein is CAISETGPYEQYF. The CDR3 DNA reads TGTGCCATCAGTGAGACGGGACCATACGAGCAGTACTTC.

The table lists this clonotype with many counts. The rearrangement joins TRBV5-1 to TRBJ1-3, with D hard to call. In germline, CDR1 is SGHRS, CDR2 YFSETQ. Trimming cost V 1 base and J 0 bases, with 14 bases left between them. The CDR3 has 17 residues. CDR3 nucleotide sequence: TGCGCCAGCAGCTTGAAATTAAGGGCGGCCTCTGGAAACACCATATATTTT. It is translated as CASSLKLRAASGNTIYF.

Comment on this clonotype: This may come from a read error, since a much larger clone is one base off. The DNA of the CDR3 is TGTACCAGCAGTTTAATCGGGACAGGGGCCTACGAGCAGTACTTC. Amino acids: CTSSLIGTGAYEQYF. J is TRBJ2-7 and V is TRBV27; 10 bases line up with TRBD1. Per germline, CDR1 MNHEY and CDR2 SMNVEV (reference sequence). This CDR3 region has 15 residues.

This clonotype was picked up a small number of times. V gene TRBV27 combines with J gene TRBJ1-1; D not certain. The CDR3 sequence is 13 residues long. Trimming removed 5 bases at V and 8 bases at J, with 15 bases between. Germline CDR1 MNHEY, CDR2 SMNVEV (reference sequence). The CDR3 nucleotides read TGTGCCAGCAGTCAACAGACGCTTGGCGAAGCTTTCTTT. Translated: CASSQQTLGEAFF.

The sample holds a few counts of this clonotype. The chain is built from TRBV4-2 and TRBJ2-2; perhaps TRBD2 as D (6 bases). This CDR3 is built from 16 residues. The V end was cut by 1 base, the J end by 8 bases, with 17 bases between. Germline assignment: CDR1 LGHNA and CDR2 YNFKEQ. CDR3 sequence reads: CASSQGEGTPTGELFF. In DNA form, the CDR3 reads TGTGCCAGCAGCCAAGGCGAGGGGACTCCAACGGGGGAGCTGTTTTTT.

CDR3 residues: CASSSLDSQPQHF. The CDR3 DNA is TGTGCCAGCAGTTCGCTGGACAGTCAGCCCCAGCATTTT. V gene TRBV6-5 combines with J gene TRBJ1-5; D is perhaps TRBD1 (6 bases). Germline assignment: CDR1 MNHEY and CDR2 SVGAGI. This CDR3 contains 13 residues. Trimming left V 4 bases short and J 6 bases short, with 10 bases between.

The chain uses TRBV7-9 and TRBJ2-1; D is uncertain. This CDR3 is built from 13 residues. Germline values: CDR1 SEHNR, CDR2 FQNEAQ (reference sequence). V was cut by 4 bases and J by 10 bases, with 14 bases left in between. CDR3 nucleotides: TGTGCCAGCAGCTCTACTTTCTCCTACGAGCAGTTCTTC. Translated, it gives CASSSTFSYEQFF.

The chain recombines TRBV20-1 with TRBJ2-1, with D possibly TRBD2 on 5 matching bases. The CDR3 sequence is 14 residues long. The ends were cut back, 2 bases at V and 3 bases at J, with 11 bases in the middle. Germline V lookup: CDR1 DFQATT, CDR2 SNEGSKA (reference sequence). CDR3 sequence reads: CSARHGVNYNEQFF. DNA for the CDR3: TGCAGTGCTAGACACGGGGTGAACTACAATGAGCAGTTCTTC.

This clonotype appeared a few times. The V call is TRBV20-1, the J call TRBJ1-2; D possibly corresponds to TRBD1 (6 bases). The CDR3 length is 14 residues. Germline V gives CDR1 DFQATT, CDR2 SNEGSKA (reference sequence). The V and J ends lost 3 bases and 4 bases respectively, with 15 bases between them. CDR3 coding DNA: TGCAGTGCTAGGCCCGGGGGCAGCGGCTATGGCTACACCTTC. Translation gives CSARPGGSGYGYTF.

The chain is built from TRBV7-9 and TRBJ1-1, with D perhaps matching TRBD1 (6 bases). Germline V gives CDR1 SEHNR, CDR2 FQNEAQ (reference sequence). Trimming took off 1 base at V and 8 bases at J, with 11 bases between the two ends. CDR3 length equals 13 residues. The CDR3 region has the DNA TGTGCCAGCAGCTTAGGGGGGGCACCCGAAGCTTTCTTT. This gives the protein CASSLGGAPEAFF.

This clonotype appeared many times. The CDR3 DNA reads as TGCAGCGCCCGGGGCAGCTTGAACACTGAAGCTTTCTTT. As protein: CSARGSLNTEAFF. The chain employs TRBV20-1 and TRBJ1-1; tentatively, D is TRBD1 (5 bases). The CDR3 runs 13 residues. In germline, CDR1 is DFQATT, CDR2 SNEGSKA (reference sequence).

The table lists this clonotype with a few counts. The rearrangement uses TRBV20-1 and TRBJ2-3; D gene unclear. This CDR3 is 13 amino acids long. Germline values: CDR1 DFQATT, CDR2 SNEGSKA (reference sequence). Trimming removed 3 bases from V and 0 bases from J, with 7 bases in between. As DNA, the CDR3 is TGCAGTGCTAGGATGGGGAGCACAGATACGCAGTATTTT. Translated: CSARMGSTDTQYF.

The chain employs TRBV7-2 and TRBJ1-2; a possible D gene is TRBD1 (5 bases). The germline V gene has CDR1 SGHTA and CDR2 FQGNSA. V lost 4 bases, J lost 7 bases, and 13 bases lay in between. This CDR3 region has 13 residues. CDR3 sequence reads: CASSSHWQGGYTF. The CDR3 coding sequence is TGTGCCAGCAGCTCACATTGGCAGGGTGGCTACACCTTC.

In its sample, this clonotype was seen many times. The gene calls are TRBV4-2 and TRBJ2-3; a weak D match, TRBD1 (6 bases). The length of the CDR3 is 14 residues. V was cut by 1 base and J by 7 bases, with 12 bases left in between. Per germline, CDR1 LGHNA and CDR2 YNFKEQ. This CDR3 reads CASSQGDRINTQYF. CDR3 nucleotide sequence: TGTGCCAGCAGCCAAGGAGACAGGATCAATACGCAGTATTTT.

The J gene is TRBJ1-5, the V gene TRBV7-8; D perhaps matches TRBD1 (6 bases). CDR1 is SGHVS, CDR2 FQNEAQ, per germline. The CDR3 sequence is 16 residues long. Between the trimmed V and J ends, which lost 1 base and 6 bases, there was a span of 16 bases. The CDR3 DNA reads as TGTGCCAGCAGCTTAGAGGCCACAGGGTTAGGTCAGCCCCAGCATTTT. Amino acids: CASSLEATGLGQPQHF.

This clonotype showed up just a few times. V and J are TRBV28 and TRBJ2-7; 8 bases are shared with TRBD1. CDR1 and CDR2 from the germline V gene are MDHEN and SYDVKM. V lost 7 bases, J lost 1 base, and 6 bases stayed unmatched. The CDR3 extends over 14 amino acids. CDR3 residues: CASNQGARSYEQYF. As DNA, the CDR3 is TGTGCCAGCAACCAGGGGGCGCGATCCTACGAGCAGTACTTC. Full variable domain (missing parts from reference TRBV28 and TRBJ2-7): DVKVTQSSRYLVKRTGEKVFLECVQDMDHENMFWYRQDPGLGLRLIYFSYDVKMKEKGDIPEGYSVSREKKERFSLILESASTNQTSMYLCASNQGARSYEQYFGPGTRLTVT.

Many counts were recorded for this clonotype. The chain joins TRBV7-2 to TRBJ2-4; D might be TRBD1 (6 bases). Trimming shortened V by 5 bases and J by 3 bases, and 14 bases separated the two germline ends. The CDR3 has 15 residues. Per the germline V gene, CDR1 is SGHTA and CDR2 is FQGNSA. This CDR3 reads CASSLQTDSKNIQYF. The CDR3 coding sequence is TGTGCCAGCAGCCTACAGACGGACAGCAAAAACATTCAGTACTTC.

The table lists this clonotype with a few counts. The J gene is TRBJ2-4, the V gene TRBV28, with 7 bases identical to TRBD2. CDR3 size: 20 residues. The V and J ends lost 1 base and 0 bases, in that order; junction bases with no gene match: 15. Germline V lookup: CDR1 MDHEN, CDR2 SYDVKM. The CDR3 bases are TGTGCCAGCAGTTTATTCGACATTAAAGGGAGGGCCTTAGCCAAAAACATTCAGTACTTC. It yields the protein CASSLFDIKGRALAKNIQYF.

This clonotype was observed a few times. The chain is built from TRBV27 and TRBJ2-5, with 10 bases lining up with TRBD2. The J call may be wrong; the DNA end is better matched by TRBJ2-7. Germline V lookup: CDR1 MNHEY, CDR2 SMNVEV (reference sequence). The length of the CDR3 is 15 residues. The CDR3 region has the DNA TGTGCCAGCAGTTTATCACTAGCGGGGCTCAACGAGCAGTACTTC. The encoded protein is CASSLSLAGLNEQYF.

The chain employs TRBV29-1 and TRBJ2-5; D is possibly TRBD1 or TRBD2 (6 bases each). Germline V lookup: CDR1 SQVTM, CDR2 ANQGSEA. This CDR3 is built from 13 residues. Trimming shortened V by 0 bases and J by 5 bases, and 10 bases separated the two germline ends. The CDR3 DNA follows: TGCAGCGTTGAAGATGGAGGGGGGGAGACCCAGTACTTC. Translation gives CSVEDGGGETQYF.

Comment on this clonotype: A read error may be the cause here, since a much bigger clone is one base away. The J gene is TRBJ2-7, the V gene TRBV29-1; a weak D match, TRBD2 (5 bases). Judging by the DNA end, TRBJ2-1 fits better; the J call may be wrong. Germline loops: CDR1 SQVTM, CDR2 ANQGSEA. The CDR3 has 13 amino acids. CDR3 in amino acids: CSVDSSGSYEQFF. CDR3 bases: TGCAGCGTTGATTCCAGCGGCTCCTACGAGCAGTTCTTC.